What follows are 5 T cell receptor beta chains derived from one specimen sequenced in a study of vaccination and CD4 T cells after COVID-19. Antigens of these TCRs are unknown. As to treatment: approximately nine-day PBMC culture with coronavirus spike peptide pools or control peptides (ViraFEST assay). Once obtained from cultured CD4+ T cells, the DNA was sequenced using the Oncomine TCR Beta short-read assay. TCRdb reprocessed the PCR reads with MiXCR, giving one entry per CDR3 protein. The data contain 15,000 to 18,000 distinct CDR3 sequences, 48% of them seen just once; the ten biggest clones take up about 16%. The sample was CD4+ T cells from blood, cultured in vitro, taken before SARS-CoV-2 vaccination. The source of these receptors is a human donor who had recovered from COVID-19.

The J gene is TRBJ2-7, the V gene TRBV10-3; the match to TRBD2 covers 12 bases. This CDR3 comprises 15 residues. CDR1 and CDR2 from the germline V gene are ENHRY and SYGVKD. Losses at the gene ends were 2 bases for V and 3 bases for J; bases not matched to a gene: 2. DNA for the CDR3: TGTGCCATCAGTGAGCCGGGACTAGCGGGCTACGAGCAGTACTTC. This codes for CAISEPGLAGYEQYF.

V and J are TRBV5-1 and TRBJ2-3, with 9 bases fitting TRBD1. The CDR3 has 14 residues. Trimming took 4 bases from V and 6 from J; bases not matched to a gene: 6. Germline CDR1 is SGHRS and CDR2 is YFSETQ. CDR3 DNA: TGCGCCAGCAGCCCTGGACAGGGGAGGGATACGCAGTATTTT. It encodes CASSPGQGRDTQYF.

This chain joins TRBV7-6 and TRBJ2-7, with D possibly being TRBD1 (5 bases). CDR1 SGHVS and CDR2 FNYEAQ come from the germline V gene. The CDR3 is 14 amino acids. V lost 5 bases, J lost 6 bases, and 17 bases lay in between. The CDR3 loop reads CASSTIGHPGEQYF. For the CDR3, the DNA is TGTGCCAGCAGCACTATAGGACACCCCGGCGAGCAGTACTTC.

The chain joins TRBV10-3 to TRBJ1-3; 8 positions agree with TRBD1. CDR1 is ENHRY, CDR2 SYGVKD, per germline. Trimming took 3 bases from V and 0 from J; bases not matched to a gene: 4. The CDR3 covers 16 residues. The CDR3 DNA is TGTGCCATCAGTGACCAGGGGGCATACTCTGGAAACACCATATATTTT. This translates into CAISDQGAYSGNTIYF.

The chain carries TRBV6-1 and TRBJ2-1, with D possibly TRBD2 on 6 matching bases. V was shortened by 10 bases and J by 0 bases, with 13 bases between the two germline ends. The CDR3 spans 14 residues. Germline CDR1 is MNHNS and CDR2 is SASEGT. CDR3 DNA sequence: TGTGCCACCAGATCGGGAGACTCCTACAATGAGCAGTTCTTC. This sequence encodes CATRSGDSYNEQFF.